These 10 T cell receptor beta chains were sequenced from one sample in a study of T cell responses to AZD1222 COVID-19 vaccine. The repertoire was sequenced with immunoSEQ multiplex PCR; TCRdb's copy has only in-frame clones and lacks some. The sample holds 150,000 to 200,000 clones, 90% seen once. The source was peripheral blood, collected on day 0 of AZD1222 vaccination. The receptors stem from an adult in good health.

The gene calls are TRBV18 and TRBJ2-7; D gene uncertain. The germline gives CDR1 KGHSH, CDR2 LQKENI. Trimming removed 2 bases at V and 0 bases at J, with 5 bases between. The CDR3 totals 13 residues. In nucleotides, the CDR3 is TGTGCCAGCTCACCAACGAGCTCCTACGAGCAGTACTTC. It specifies CASSPTSSYEQYF.

J is TRBJ2-5 and V is TRBV24-1; 8 positions match TRBD1. The germline CDR1 and CDR2 sequences are KGHDR and SFDVKD. V trimming: 6 bases; J trimming: 4 bases; junction bases outside the gene matches: 3. This CDR3 comprises 13 residues. As DNA, the CDR3 is TGTGCCACCAGTCTTACAGGGGGAGAGACCCAGTACTTC. This gives the protein CATSLTGGETQYF.

The chain carries TRBV21-1 and TRBJ1-5; TRBD1 is taken as the D call from the table, unchecked against the DNA. TRBV21-1 is noted as a pseudogene. This CDR3 contains 15 residues. In DNA, the CDR3 is TGTGCCAGCAGCAGTGGGACAGGGATTAATCAGCCCCAGCATTTT. Translated: CASSSGTGINQPQHF.

The CDR3 DNA is TGTGCCAGCAGTTACGGTCGACAGGTCGGGTCACCCCTCCACTTT. It yields the protein CASSYGRQVGSPLHF. The gene calls are TRBV6-6 and TRBJ1-6, with a tentative D call TRBD1 (6 bases). This CDR3 spans 15 amino acids. CDR1 and CDR2 from the germline V gene are MNHNY and SVGAGI (reference sequence). Trimming cost V 2 bases and J 10 bases, with 15 bases left between them.

The genes are TRBV19 and TRBJ2-2, with D perhaps assigned TRBD1 or TRBD2 (5 bases each). Trimming took 3 bases from V and 5 from J, leaving 7 bases between them. The CDR3 contains 13 residues. Per the germline V gene, CDR1 is LNHDA and CDR2 is SQIVND (reference sequence). The CDR3 is CASSIWGTGELFF. The CDR3, as DNA: TGTGCCAGTAGTATCTGGGGGACCGGGGAGCTGTTTTTT.

The chain links TRBV5-1 to TRBJ2-1; 11 nucleotides line up with TRBD2. In germline, CDR1 is SGHRS, CDR2 YFSETQ. This CDR3 region has 14 residues. V gave up 4 bases and J gave up 7 bases; unmatched junction bases: 4. The CDR3 nucleotides read TGCGCCAGCAGCATCTTAGCGGGAGGGAATGAGCAGTTCTTC. It specifies CASSILAGGNEQFF.

This chain connects TRBV5-1 to TRBJ1-4; D is uncertain. Looked up from germline, CDR1 is SGHRS and CDR2 is YFSETQ. This CDR3 comprises 15 residues. V was pared by 0 bases and J by 8 bases, with 14 bases between. This CDR3 is CASSLVGRMNEKLFF. In DNA form, the CDR3 reads TGCGCCAGCAGCTTGGTGGGAAGGATGAACGAAAAACTGTTTTTT.

The chain employs TRBV5-5 and TRBJ1-2, with TRBD1 matching over 7 bases. Germline CDR1 SGHKS, CDR2 YYEKEE (reference sequence). The CDR3 contains 16 residues. Unmatched junction bases numbered 14, after V lost 5 bases and J lost 4 bases. CDR3 nucleotide sequence: TGTGCCAGCAGTCGACCCCCAGGGGGAAGTTCCTATGGCTACACCTTC. This translates into CASSRPPGGSSYGYTF.

For the CDR3, the DNA is TGTGCCAGCTCATCGACAGGGGTAAACACTGAAGCTTTCTTT. Amino acids: CASSSTGVNTEAFF. This rearrangement joins TRBV18 to TRBJ1-1; 8 bases are a match to TRBD1. The CDR3 runs to 14 residues. V dropped 5 bases and J dropped 2; count of bases not matched to a gene: 4. The germline V gene encodes CDR1 KGHSH and CDR2 LQKENI.

This rearrangement joins TRBV10-1 to TRBJ2-1, with D unresolved. V was shortened by 3 bases and J by 2 bases, with 11 bases between the two germline ends. CDR1 and CDR2 from the germline V gene are WNHNN and SYGVQD (reference sequence). The CDR3 extends over 15 amino acids. CDR3 sequence: CASSEMKRTYNEQFF. The CDR3 bases are TGCGCCAGCAGTGAAATGAAACGGACCTACAATGAGCAGTTCTTC.